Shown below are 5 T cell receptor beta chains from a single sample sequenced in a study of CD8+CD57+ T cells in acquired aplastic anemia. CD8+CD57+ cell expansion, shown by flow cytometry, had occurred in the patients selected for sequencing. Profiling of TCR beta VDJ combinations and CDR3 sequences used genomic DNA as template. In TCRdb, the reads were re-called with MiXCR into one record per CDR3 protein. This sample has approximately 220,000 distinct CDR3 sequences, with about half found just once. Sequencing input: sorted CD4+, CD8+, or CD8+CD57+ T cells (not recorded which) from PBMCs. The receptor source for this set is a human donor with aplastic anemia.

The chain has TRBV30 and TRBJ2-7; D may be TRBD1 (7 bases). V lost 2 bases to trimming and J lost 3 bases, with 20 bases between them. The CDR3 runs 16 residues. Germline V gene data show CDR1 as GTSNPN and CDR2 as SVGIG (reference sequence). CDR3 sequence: CAWSPTFAGGNYEQYF. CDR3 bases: TGTGCCTGGAGTCCCACTTTTGCAGGGGGGAACTACGAGCAGTACTTC.

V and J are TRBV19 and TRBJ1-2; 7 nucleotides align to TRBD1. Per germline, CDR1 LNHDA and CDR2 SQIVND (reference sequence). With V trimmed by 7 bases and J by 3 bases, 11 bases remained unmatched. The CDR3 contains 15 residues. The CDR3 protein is CASTLTPGTDYGYTF. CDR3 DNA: TGTGCCAGTACCCTTACCCCCGGGACAGACTATGGCTACACCTTC.

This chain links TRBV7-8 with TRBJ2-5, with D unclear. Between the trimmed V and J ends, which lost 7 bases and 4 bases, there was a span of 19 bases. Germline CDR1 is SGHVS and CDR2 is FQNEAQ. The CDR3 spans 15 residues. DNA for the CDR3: TGTGCCAGCATCCTCTCCCCTGGTCCGGCAGAGACCCAGTACTTC. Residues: CASILSPGPAETQYF.

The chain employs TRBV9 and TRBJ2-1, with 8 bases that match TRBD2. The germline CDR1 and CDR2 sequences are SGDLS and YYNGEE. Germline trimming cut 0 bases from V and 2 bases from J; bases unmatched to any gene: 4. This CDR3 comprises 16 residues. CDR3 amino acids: CASSVERTSPYNEQFF. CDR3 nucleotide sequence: TGTGCCAGCAGCGTAGAGAGGACTAGCCCCTACAATGAGCAGTTCTTC.

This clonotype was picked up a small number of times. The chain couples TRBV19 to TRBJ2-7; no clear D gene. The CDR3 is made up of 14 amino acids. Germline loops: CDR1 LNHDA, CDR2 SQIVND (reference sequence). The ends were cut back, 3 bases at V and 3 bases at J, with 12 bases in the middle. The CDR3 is CASSIRAPNYEQYF. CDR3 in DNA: TGTGCCAGTAGTATTCGGGCACCCAACTACGAGCAGTACTTC.